This T cell receptor (beta chain) was profiled in a study of shared clonotypes between healthy human individuals. About the research overall: There were three CD4 naive, three CD4 memory, two CD8 naive and one CD8 memory plates per donor. Whole-study findings and limits: Non-shared clonotypes displayed generation probabilities falling below those of clonotypes present in all four donors. Relative to memory subsets, naive subsets generally showed larger estimated richness.

Original processing notes: ImmunoSEQ output lacked quality scores and full-length reads, limiting matched filtering. Sequencing was performed with immunoSEQ multiplex PCR; in TCRdb, only in-frame clones are kept and a portion is missing. That table is the source of V, J and clone size, and D and trimming were worked out from the DNA. The sample comprises roughly 1,600,000 clones, less than 99% of which are singletons, and about 0.35% rests with the top ten. There are 16 residues in the CDR3. Germline-derived CDR1 and CDR2 are MNHNS and SASEGT. Trimming took 0 bases from V and 5 from J; bases not matched to a gene: 7. For this clone: Antigen specificity is unknown.

The chain employs TRBV6-1 and TRBJ2-5; 9 bases are shared with TRBD2. The source is a man aged 30 to 45 in good health. Sequencing was performed on naive CD4+ T cells sorted from blood. Subset here: CD45RA+ positively selected. CDR3 DNA: TGTGCCAGCAGTGAAGCCGGCGGGAGGGCCTGGGAGACCCAGTACTTC. This codes for CASSEAGGRAWETQYF.